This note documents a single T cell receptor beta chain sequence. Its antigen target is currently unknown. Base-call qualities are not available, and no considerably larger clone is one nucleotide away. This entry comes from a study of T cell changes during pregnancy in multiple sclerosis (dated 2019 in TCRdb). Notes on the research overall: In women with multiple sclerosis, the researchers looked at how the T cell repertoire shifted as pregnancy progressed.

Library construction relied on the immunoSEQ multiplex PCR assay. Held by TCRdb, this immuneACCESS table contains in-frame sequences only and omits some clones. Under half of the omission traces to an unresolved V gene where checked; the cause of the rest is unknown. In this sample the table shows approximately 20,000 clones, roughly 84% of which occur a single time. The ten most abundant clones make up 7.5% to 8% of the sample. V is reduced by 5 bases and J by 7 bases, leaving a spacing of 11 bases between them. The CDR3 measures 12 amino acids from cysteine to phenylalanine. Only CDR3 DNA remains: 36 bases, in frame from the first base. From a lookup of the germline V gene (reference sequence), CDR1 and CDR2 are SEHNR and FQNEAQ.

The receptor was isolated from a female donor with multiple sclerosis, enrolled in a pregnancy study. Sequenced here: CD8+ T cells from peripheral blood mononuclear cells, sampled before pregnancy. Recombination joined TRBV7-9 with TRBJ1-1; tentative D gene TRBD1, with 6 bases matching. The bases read TGTGCCAGCAGCCAGGGGACGGATGAAGCTTTCTTT. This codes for CASSQGTDEAFF.